A single T cell receptor (beta chain) is shown here with its context. Its target is unknown. The primer mix had 60 Vbeta and 13 Jbeta primers. The data were produced by immunoSEQ multiplex PCR, yet TCRdb's version contains in-frame clones alone and is incomplete. The sample gives more than 150,000 clones, about 80% of which show up once; about 0.64% is in the top ten. This record comes from a study of cytomegalovirus exposure and HLA in healthy donors. Germline V CDR1 and CDR2: SGHTS, YDEGEE. The CDR3 spans 9 residues. Overall study findings and caveats: A prior analysis recorded that most TCR beta V segments were productive about 87% or about 30% of the time.

The sample taken for sequencing was PBMCs. The gene calls are TRBV5-8 and TRBJ1-2; no clear D gene. The origin of this receptor is a boy aged 10-17 years in good health and CMV-seronegative. DNA for the CDR3: TGTGCTGCAGTCGATGGCTACACCTTC. Residues: CAAVDGYTF.